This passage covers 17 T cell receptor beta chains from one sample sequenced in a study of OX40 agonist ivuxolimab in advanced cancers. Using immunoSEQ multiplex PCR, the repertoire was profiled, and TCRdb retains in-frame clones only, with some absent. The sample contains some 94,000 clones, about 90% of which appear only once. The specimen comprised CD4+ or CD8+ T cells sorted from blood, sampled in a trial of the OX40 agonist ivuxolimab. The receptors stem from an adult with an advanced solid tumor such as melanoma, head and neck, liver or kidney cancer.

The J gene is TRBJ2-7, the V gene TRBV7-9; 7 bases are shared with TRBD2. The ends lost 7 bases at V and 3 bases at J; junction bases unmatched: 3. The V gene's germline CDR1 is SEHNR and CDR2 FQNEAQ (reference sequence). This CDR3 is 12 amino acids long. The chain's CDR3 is CASTRGDYEQYF. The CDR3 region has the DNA TGTGCCAGCACTCGGGGGGACTACGAGCAGTACTTC.

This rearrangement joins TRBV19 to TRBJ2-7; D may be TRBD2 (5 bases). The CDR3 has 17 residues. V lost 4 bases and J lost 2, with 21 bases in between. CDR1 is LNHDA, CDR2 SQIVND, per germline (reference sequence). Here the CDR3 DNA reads TGTGCCAGTAGTACGAGACCCTCTAGCTCCTTCCCCTACGAGCAGTACTTC. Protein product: CASSTRPSSSFPYEQYF.

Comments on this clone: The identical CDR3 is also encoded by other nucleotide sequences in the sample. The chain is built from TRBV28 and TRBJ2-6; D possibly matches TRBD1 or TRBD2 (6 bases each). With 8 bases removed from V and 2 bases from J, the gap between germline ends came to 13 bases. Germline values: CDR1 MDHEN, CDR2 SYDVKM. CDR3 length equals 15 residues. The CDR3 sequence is CASSTRGPGANVLTF. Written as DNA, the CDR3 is TGTGCCAGCTCAACCCGGGGGCCTGGGGCCAACGTCCTGACTTTC.

The CDR3 loop is CASSPPPDRDNQPQHF. CDR3 nucleotides: TGTGCCAGTAGCCCACCCCCTGACAGGGACAATCAGCCCCAGCATTTT. The chain combines TRBV19 with TRBJ1-5; 7 bases map to TRBD1. V lost 6 bases, J lost 3 bases, and 11 bases stayed unmatched. This CDR3 region has 16 residues. Germline V CDR1 and CDR2: LNHDA, SQIVND (reference sequence).

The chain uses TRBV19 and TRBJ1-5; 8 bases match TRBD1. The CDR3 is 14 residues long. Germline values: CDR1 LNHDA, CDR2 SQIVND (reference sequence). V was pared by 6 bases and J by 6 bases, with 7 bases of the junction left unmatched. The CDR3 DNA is TGTGCCAGTAGCCTTGACAGGGGTAGTCAGCCCCAGCATTTT. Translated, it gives CASSLDRGSQPQHF.

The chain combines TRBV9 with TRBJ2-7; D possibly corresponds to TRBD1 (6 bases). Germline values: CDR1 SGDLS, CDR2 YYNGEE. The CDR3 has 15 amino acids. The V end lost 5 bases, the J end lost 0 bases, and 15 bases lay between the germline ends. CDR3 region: CASSPAGTSSYEQYF. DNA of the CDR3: TGTGCCAGCAGTCCCGCCGGGACAAGCTCCTACGAGCAGTACTTC.

The CDR3 protein is CAWSVGSPPDTQYF. The DNA for the CDR3 is TGTGCCTGGAGTGTAGGGTCCCCCCCAGATACGCAGTATTTT. V usage is TRBV30 and J usage is TRBJ2-3; D gene uncertain. The CDR3 is made up of 14 amino acids. V lost 0 bases and J 4 bases, leaving 11 bases between the germline ends. Germline V CDR1 and CDR2: GTSNPN, SVGIG (reference sequence).

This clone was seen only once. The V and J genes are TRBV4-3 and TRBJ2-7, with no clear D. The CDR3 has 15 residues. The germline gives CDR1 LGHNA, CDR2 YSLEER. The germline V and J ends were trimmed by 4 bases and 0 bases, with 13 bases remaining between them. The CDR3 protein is CASSPMQGTSYEQYF. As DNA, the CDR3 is TGCGCCAGCAGCCCTATGCAAGGCACCTCCTACGAGCAGTACTTC.

The DNA of the CDR3 is TGTGCCAGCAGCGGGGGGACTAGCGGTACCTACGAGCAGTACTTC. This gives the protein CASSGGTSGTYEQYF. The chain has TRBV5-4 and TRBJ2-7; TRBD2 aligns across 11 bases. The CDR3 has 15 amino acids. Losses at the gene ends were 4 bases for V and 2 bases for J; bases not matched to a gene: 5. Germline loops: CDR1 SGHNT, CDR2 YYREEE (reference sequence).

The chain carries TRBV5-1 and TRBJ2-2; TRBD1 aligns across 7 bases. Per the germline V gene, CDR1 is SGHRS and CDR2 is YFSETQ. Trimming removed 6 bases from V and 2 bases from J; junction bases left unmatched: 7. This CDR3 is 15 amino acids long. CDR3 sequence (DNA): TGCGCCAGCACCTCCGGGACAGCCAACACCGGGGAGCTGTTTTTT. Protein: CASTSGTANTGELFF. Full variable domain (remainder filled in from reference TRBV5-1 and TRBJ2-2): KAGVTQTPRYLIKTRGQQVTLSCSPISGHRSVSWYQQTPGQGLQFLFEYFSETQRNKGNFPGRFSGRQFSNSRSEMNVSTLELGDSALYLCASTSGTANTGELFFGEGSRLTVL.

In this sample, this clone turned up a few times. The CDR3 spells CASSEIGVGLQPQHF. The CDR3 region has the DNA TGTGCCAGCAGTGAGATAGGCGTGGGGCTGCAGCCCCAGCATTTT. V is TRBV6-1 and J is TRBJ1-5, with a possible D match to TRBD1 (5 bases). The CDR3 has 15 amino acids. Germline assignment: CDR1 MNHNS and CDR2 SASEGT. The germline V and J ends were trimmed by 3 bases and 7 bases, with 16 bases remaining between them.

CDR3: CASSFRTTSSYEQYF. The CDR3 DNA is TGTGCCAGCAGCTTTCGGACTACTTCGTCCTACGAGCAGTACTTC. J is TRBJ2-7 and V is TRBV7-8; a weak D match, TRBD2 (6 bases). The CDR3 covers 15 residues. CDR1 SGHVS and CDR2 FQNEAQ come from the germline V gene. With 3 bases removed from V and 1 base from J, the gap between germline ends came to 13 bases.

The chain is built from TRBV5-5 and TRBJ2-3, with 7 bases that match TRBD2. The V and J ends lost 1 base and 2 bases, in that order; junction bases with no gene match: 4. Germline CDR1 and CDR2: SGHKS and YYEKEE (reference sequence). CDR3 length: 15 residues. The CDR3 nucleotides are TGTGCCAGCAGCTTGCCTAGCGGAGTCACAGATACGCAGTATTTT. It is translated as CASSLPSGVTDTQYF.

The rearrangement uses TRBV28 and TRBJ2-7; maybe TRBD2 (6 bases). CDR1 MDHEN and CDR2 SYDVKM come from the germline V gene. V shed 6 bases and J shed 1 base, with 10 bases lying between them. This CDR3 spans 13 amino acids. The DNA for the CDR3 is TGTGCCAGCAGGAGCGCGGGATCCTACGAGCAGTACTTC. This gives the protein CASRSAGSYEQYF.

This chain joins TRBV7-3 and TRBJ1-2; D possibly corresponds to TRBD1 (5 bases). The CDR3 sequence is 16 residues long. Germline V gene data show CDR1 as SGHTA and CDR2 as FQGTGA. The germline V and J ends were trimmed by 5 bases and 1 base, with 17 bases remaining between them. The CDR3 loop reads CASSPRAAPINYGYTF. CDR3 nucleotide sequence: TGTGCCAGCAGCCCCAGGGCAGCCCCAATTAACTATGGCTACACCTTC.

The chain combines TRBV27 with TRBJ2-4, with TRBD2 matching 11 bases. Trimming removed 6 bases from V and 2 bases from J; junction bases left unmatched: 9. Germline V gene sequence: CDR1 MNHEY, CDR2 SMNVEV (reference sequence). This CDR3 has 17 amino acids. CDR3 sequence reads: CASSSPLAGDSKNIQYF. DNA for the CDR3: TGTGCCAGCAGCTCCCCACTAGCGGGAGATTCCAAAAACATTCAGTACTTC.

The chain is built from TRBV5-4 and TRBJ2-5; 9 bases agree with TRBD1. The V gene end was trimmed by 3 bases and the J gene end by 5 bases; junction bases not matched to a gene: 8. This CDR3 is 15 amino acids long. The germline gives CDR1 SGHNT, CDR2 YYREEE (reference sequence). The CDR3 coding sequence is TGTGCCAGCAGCTATACACAGGGGGCGTGGGAGACCCAGTACTTC. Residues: CASSYTQGAWETQYF.